This T cell receptor beta chain was captured by sequencing in a study of blood T cells in healthy people across ages (dated by TCRdb to 2013 to 2016). As for the study more broadly: In model experiments, roughly one uniquely barcoded TCR beta cDNA molecule per two T cells was captured by template switching. To track age-related changes in TCR beta repertoire diversity, the study relied on deep sequencing normalized with unique cDNA molecular identifiers. To avoid experimental bias, donors of different ages were randomly spread across the sequencing lanes. Two additional independent replicas of 1 million unique cDNA reads from the same blood draw were analyzed for two donors (one aged 18 to 30 and one aged 80 or older). The donors were divided into four age groups: young (average about 16 years), middle-aged (under 40), aged (approximately 62) and long-lived (about 79). Summary of the overall study and its limitations: The long-lived group showed more naive CD4+ T cells, fewer expanded clones and increased TCR diversity than the aged group, suggesting age selection. Bulk unsorted PBMC profiling prevented conclusive comparison of naive and antigen-experienced compartments. Estimates of total diversity based on one million sequenced T cells were considered lower bounds and underestimates. Because the CMV infection status of the donors was unknown, age-related changes in expanded clonotypes may potentially have been confounded. The percentage of naive T cells measured by flow cytometry correlated strongly with observed TCR beta diversity. As age increased, observed TCR beta diversity per million T cells dropped in a roughly linear way, and a significant reduction was already evident by age 40.

Including cysteine and phenylalanine, the CDR3 has 13 amino acids. Only CDR3 DNA is held: 39 bases, read in frame from base 1. CDR1 MNHEY and CDR2 SVGAGI were looked up in the germline V gene. The junction carries 15 bases between V and J, which are trimmed by 5 bases and 10 bases respectively. Regarding this clonotype: The target of this receptor is not known. No quality values exist for individual bases; no much larger clone is one base distant.

The library was obtained by 5' RACE. Sequencer: Illumina HiSeq 2500. A second PCR of roughly 6 to 12 cycles was performed with a sample-barcoded 5' primer and a J-beta primer mix. A unique molecular identifier was introduced onto each TCR beta cDNA molecule by a template-switch 5' adaptor carrying 12 random nucleotides. Each sample yielded at least 2.5 million CDR3-containing paired-end reads. First-strand cDNA was synthesized from all RNA with the Mint cDNA synthesis kit, primed by a TRBC-specific oligonucleotide. Following uracil-DNA glycosylase treatment, a first 18-cycle PCR with universal primers M1SS and BC2_uni_R was performed on all cDNA. Concerning the study's data processing: Each sample was normalized by randomly selecting 1 million high-quality reads, each carrying a distinct molecular identifier. Reads sharing molecular identifiers were discarded rather than binned into consensus sequences. MiTCR, run with a Q25 quality threshold and the strictest error-elimination algorithm, handled CDR3 identification, clonotype clustering and error correction. A nonparametric unseen species model using Euler transformation provided a lower-bound estimate of total TCR beta diversity. In-frame beta chains were kept once TCRdb had trimmed the public reads at Q25 with fastp and called clones with MiXCR. Rows are unified per CDR3 protein, each entry keeping the most common DNA and genes. The V and J calls and clone size come from TCRdb's table, not from the authors' own analysis. The sample table shows roughly 1,800,000 distinct CDR3 sequences, and about 50% are seen once. Less than 2.5% of the sample belongs to the ten largest clones.

Systemically healthy Caucasian individuals from Russia, 35 to 50 in total and aged roughly 6 to 95 years, were included as donors. Each donor gave 8 to 10 milliliters of peripheral blood, collected into EDTA-treated Vacutainer tubes. Ficoll-Paque density-gradient centrifugation was used to isolate PBMCs, with at least 6.5 million per sample. Trizol reagent was used to extract total RNA from PBMCs, with at least 6 micrograms per sample. For every donor, flow cytometry on a PBMC aliquot measured the percentage of naive CD45RAhigh/CD27high T cells. This receptor was obtained from a woman aged 40 to 55 in good health. The sample consisted of blood. The rearrangement joined TRBV6-5 to TRBJ2-1; a tentative D call is TRBD1 (6 bases match). The CDR3 sequence is CASSDEGGIEQFF. DNA sequence: TGTGCCAGCAGTGACGAAGGGGGTATCGAGCAGTTCTTC.